This TCR beta chain was captured in a study of T cell changes during pregnancy in multiple sclerosis. Method: immunoSEQ multiplex PCR; TCRdb's copy keeps in-frame clones and lacks some. The sample lists about 110,000 clones; roughly 92% were seen once. Germline V CDR1 and CDR2: SGDLS, YYNGEE. Trimming took 2 bases from V and 1 from J, leaving 15 bases between them. CDR3 length equals 16 residues. The receptor comes from a female donor with multiple sclerosis, enrolled in a pregnancy study. The rearrangement uses TRBV9 and TRBJ1-1; D remains ambiguous. This specimen consisted of peripheral blood, obtained after pregnancy. The CDR3 DNA follows: TGTGCCAGCAGCGTCGCTTCCAGTATCGCGAACACTGAAGCTTTCTTT. The encoded protein is CASSVASSIANTEAFF.